What follows are 7 T cell receptor beta chains derived from one specimen sequenced in a study of tumor-infiltrating lymphocytes in primary liver carcinoma. Starting material for RNA and DNA co-extraction consisted of roughly 19-30 mg of unsorted bulk tissue. Total RNA (roughly 0.45 ug) served as template for TCR beta cDNA synthesis primed by a constant-region primer. TCR beta libraries came from three nested multiplex PCR rounds using slightly modified ARM-PCR. Each of the first two PCR rounds ran approximately 10 cycles with TRBV1-TRBV30 forward and C-beta reverse primers. TCRdb re-called the multiplex PCR reads with MiXCR, one entry per CDR3 protein. This sample carries roughly 190,000 distinct CDR3 sequences, about 85% of them seen once, and the ten largest clones take about a sixth. Sequencing was carried out using tumor tissue from primary liver carcinoma. Receptor source: a man aged 35 to 55 with primary liver carcinoma and hepatitis B virus infection.

Remarks on this clonotype: Since the CDR3 does not end with the conserved phenylalanine or tryptophan, this likely comes from a read error. V usage is TRBV6-2 or TRBV6-3 and J usage is TRBJ1-4, with a tentative D call TRBD1 (5 bases). Germline values: CDR1 MNHEY, CDR2 SVGEGT. The V gene lost 6 bases and the J gene lost 7 bases, with 15 bases spanning the gap. The CDR3 is 14 residues long. The CDR3 reads CASRSGTEGEKLFL. CDR3 DNA sequence: TGTGCCAGCAGATCCGGGACCGAGGGTGAAAAACTGTTTTTA.

The chain has TRBV4-2 and TRBJ2-1, with 7 nucleotides matching TRBD2. The CDR3 is 17 residues long. With V trimmed by 4 bases and J by 6 bases, 15 bases remained unmatched. CDR1 and CDR2 (germline): LGHNA, YNFKEQ. This chain's CDR3 is CASSREKQVWGGNEQFF. The CDR3 bases are TGTGCCAGCAGCCGAGAAAAGCAGGTGTGGGGGGGCAATGAGCAGTTCTTC.

This clonotype was recorded a few times. At one end the junction does not follow the germline gene, possibly because of a read error. The chain recombines TRBV6-5 with TRBJ2-7, with 8 positions matching TRBD1. The V gene's germline CDR1 is MNHEY and CDR2 SVGAGI. This CDR3 is 14 amino acids long. This chain's CDR3 is CASSVGTGRYEQYF. DNA of the CDR3: TGTGCCAGCAGTGTCGGGACAGGACGCTACGAACAGTACTTC.

Note on this clonotype: Mismatch with germline at one junction end may stem from a read error. The rearrangement links TRBV11-1 to TRBJ2-7; D possibly corresponds to TRBD2 (5 bases). This CDR3 comprises 13 residues. Germline V gene data show CDR1 as SGHAT and CDR2 as FQDESV (reference sequence). DNA for the CDR3: TGTACCAGCACGGGGAAGCGATCCTACGAGCAGTATTTC. Amino acids: CTSTGKRSYEQYF. Based on the CDR3 plus reference TRBV11-1 and TRBJ2-7, the full variable domain is EAEVAQSPRYKITEKSQAVAFWCDPISGHATLYWYRQILGQGPELLVQFQDESVVDDSQLPKDRFSAERLKGVDSTLKIQPAELGDSAMYLCTSTGKRSYEQYFGPGTRLTVT.

The CDR3 DNA follows: TGTGCCAGCAATACAACTCCGGGACAGGGCTATCAGCCCCAGCATTTT. Its protein is CASNTTPGQGYQPQHF. The rearrangement joins TRBV12-3 or TRBV12-4 to TRBJ1-5; TRBD1 agrees at 9 bases. Trimming took 7 bases from V and 5 from J; bases not matched to a gene: 12. This CDR3 contains 16 residues.

This clonotype was recorded once. The conserved final phenylalanine or tryptophan is absent from the CDR3, which likely points to a read error. The V gene is TRBV4-1, the J gene TRBJ2-2; 7 bases map to TRBD1. This CDR3 comprises 15 residues. V lost 4 bases, J lost 6 bases, and 8 bases stayed unmatched. Germline CDR1 and CDR2: MGHRA and YSYEKL. The CDR3 spells CASSLQGDGSGELFY. In DNA, the CDR3 is TGCGCCAGCAGCCTCCAGGGGGATGGCTCCGGGGAGCTGTTTTAT.

As regards this clonotype: A junction boundary mismatches the germline segment, possibly from a read error. This sequence joins TRBV12-3 or TRBV12-4 and TRBJ1-1; tentative D call: TRBD1 (6 bases). The length of the CDR3 is 15 residues. CDR3 in amino acids: CASTLGQPLNTEAFF. In nucleotides, the CDR3 is TGTGCCAGCACTTTAGGACAGCCGTTGAACACTGAAGCTTTCTTT.